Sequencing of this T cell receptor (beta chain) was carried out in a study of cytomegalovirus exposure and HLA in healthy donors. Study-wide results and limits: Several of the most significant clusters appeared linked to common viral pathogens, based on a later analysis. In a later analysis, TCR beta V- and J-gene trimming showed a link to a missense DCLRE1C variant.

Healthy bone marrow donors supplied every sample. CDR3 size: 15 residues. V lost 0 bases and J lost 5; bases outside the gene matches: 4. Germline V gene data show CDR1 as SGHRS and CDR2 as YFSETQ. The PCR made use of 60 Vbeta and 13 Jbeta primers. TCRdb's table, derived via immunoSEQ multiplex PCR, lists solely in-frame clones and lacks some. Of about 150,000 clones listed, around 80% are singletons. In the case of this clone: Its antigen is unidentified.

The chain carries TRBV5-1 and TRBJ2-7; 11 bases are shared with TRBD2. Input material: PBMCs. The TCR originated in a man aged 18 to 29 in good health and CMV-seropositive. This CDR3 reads CASSLDTSGSHEQYF. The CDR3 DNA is TGCGCCAGCAGCTTGGATACTAGCGGGAGCCACGAGCAGTACTTC.